These T cell receptor beta chains were read from a single sample in a study of blood T cell repertoires in COVID-19. Assay used: immunoSEQ multiplex PCR; TCRdb lists only in-frame clones, some missing. The sample has 490,000 or so clones, approximately 90% seen once. Source material: PBMCs or T cells enriched from blood (not recorded which). The receptors come from a woman aged 60-75 years who had recovered from COVID-19. Both conserved end residues are part of each CDR3. The D gene is left open where the match is weak. Clone size, where shown, is once, few, many, or a class for clones that have expanded.

d_call	clone_size	v_call	j_call	cdr3_nt	cdr3_aa
TRBD1	-	TRBV7-2	TRBJ1-2	TGTGCCAGCAGCTTAGCGAACAGGGGGCGTCGGGGCTACACCTTC	CASSLANRGRRGYTF
TRBD2	-	TRBV10-1	TRBJ2-5	TGCGCCAGCAGTGAGTCTTTAGCGGGGGGACAAGAGACCCAGTACTTC	CASSESLAGGQETQYF
TRBD1	-	TRBV24-1	TRBJ1-2	TGTGCCACCAGTGATCCCGGGACAGGGAGTACCTATGGCTACACCTTC	CATSDPGTGSTYGYTF
TRBD1	-	TRBV7-2	TRBJ1-3	TGTGCCAGCAGCCAATCACAGGGGGCGTATGGAAACACCATATATTTT	CASSQSQGAYGNTIYF
-	few	TRBV3-1/TRBV3-2	TRBJ1-1	TGTGCCAGCCGAACAGGGTTGGACACTGAAGCTTTCTTT	CASRTGLDTEAFF
TRBD2	-	TRBV5-6	TRBJ2-2	TGTGCCAGCAGCCCCTGGCGGGGGGCGAACACCGGGGAGCTGTTTTTT	CASSPWRGANTGELFF
TRBD1	-	TRBV5-4	TRBJ1-6	TGTGCCAGCAGCTTTCAACAGGGGGCGAATTCACCCCTCCACTTT	CASSFQQGANSPLHF
-	once	TRBV5-8	TRBJ1-2	TGTGCCAGCAGCCCCGGACAGTTGGGGCACTATGGCTACACCTTC	CASSPGQLGHYGYTF
TRBD2	-	TRBV14	TRBJ2-3	TGTGCCAGCAGCCAAAGTTTGACTAGCGGGGGCACAGATACGCAGTATTTT	CASSQSLTSGGTDTQYF
-	-	TRBV6-5	TRBJ1-3	TGTGCCAGCAGTTTAACAGTGATTTCTGGAAACACCATATATTTT	CASSLTVISGNTIYF
-	-	TRBV6-5	TRBJ2-2	TGTGCCAGCAGTCCGGGCGGGGAGCTGTTTTTT	CASSPGGELFF
-	-	TRBV7-9	TRBJ2-3	TGTGCCAGCAGTTCGGGAGTAAGCACAGATACGCAGTATTTT	CASSSGVSTDTQYF
TRBD1	-	TRBV6-7	TRBJ1-2	TGTGCCAGCAGTCAACACCGGGGACAGGGTTTTAGCTATGGCTACACCTTC	CASSQHRGQGFSYGYTF
-	-	TRBV12-5	TRBJ2-1	TGTGCTAGTGGTTTGGTTTTCTTGGGGGGGGGCCTTGGTGAGCAGTTCTTC	CASGLVFLGGGLGEQFF
TRBD1	-	TRBV7-9	TRBJ1-5	TGTGCCAGCAGCCCAGGGACAGGGGTCATCAATCAGCCCCAGCATTTT	CASSPGTGVINQPQHF
-	-	TRBV3-1/TRBV3-2	TRBJ1-2	TGTGCCACCAGCCGGGGAGGAGGCTACACCTTC	CATSRGGGYTF
TRBD1	-	TRBV5-1	TRBJ1-2	TGCGCCAGCAGCTACCTTGCTTTCCCGGGACAGGGGTATGATGGCTACACCTTC	CASSYLAFPGQGYDGYTF
TRBD1	-	TRBV6-5	TRBJ1-2	TGTGCCAGCAGGGCGGGACAGGGCTATGGCTACACCTTT	CASRAGQGYGYTF
-	-	TRBV21-1	TRBJ2-1	TGTGCCAGTCCCCGAGGCAGCGGGGGTTACAATGAGCAGTTCTTC	CASPRGSGGYNEQFF
-	-	TRBV4-2	TRBJ2-3	TGTGCCAGCAGCCGGGGGGTTTTGGGGCGGGGAGACGATACGCAGTATTTT	CASSRGVLGRGDDTQYF
-	-	TRBV25-1	TRBJ1-1	TGTGCCAGCAGTGAATTTCACGGGTCCCAAGCTTTCTTT	CASSEFHGSQAFF
TRBD1	-	TRBV6-5	TRBJ1-2	TGTGCCAGCAGCGACAGGGGGCCCTATGGCTACACCTTC	CASSDRGPYGYTF
TRBD1	-	TRBV24-1	TRBJ2-3	TGTGCCACCAGTGACTCTCGAGCGGACAGGGCCGCGAGCGCAGATACGCAGTATTTT	CATSDSRADRAASADTQYF
-	-	TRBV19	TRBJ2-2	TGTGCCAGTAGTAGCAGGGGGCGGGAGTCCGGGGAGCTGTTTTTT	CASSSRGRESGELFF
-	-	TRBV30	TRBJ2-5	TGTGCCTGGAGTTGGGAGAGCCAGTACTTC	CAWSWESQYF
TRBD1	-	TRBV27	TRBJ2-1	TGTGCCAGCAGCCCCGACAGGGTACACAATGAGCAGTTCTTC	CASSPDRVHNEQFF
TRBD1	-	TRBV5-4	TRBJ1-1	TGTGCCAGCAGCTTCCTACCGGGACAGGGCGATGAAGCTTTCTTT	CASSFLPGQGDEAFF
-	once	TRBV6-5	TRBJ1-6	TGTGCGGGGCAGGAAAGTAATAATTCACCCCTCCACTTT	CAGQESNNSPLHF
TRBD1	-	TRBV6-6	TRBJ2-7	TGTGCCAGCAGTTTCGGACAGGGCGGCGACGAGCAGTACTTC	CASSFGQGGDEQYF
-	-	TRBV6-5	TRBJ1-1	TGTGCCAGCAGTAGGACAATGACTGAAGCTTTCTTT	CASSRTMTEAFF
-	-	TRBV3-1/TRBV3-2	TRBJ2-2	TGTGCCAGCAGTCTTGGGGCATCCACCGGGGAGCTGTTTTTT	CASSLGASTGELFF
-	-	TRBV14	TRBJ1-2	TGTGCCAGCAGCCAAGCGGGAACGTATGGCTACACCTTC	CASSQAGTYGYTF
-	-	TRBV7-9	TRBJ1-5	TGTGCCAGCAGCCCGGGGGTTTTGGGCAATCAGCCCCAGCATTTT	CASSPGVLGNQPQHF
TRBD1	-	TRBV19	TRBJ2-4	TGTGCCAGTAGGCCTGGACAGGTTATGGGTGAAAACATTCAGTACTTC	CASRPGQVMGENIQYF
-	-	TRBV27	TRBJ1-2	TGTGCCAGCGGTAACAGGTCCTATGGCTACACCTTC	CASGNRSYGYTF
TRBD1	-	TRBV7-2	TRBJ2-5	TGTGCCAGCAGCCTAACGTGGGGGACAGGGAGAAACGGCCAGTACTTC	CASSLTWGTGRNGQYF
-	-	TRBV5-1	TRBJ1-2	TGCGCCAGCAGGGCGGCTACTAACTATGGCTACACCTTC	CASRAATNYGYTF
TRBD1	-	TRBV2	TRBJ1-2	TGTGCCAGCACAACAGGGGAGGACTATGGCTACACCTTC	CASTTGEDYGYTF
TRBD1	-	TRBV5-4	TRBJ1-6	TGTGCCAGCAGCTTGGCCTCCCCAGCCGCGCGACAGGGGGGACCCCTCCACTTT	CASSLASPAARQGGPLHF
-	-	TRBV5-6	TRBJ2-5	TGTGCCAGCAGCTTGGGGGCAGGGTTCCAAGAGACCCAGTACTTC	CASSLGAGFQETQYF
TRBD1	-	TRBV12-3/TRBV12-4	TRBJ1-3	TGTGCCAGCAGCGAGGACAGGAGGAACACCATATATTTT	CASSEDRRNTIYF
TRBD1	-	TRBV2	TRBJ1-1	TGTGCCAGCAGTGCAGGGGGCATGGACACTGAAGCTTTCTTT	CASSAGGMDTEAFF
TRBD2	-	TRBV19	TRBJ2-3	TGTGCCAGTAGCCCCGCCCGGGCGGGGGGAGTTGCAGATACGCAGTATTTT	CASSPARAGGVADTQYF
-	-	TRBV2	TRBJ2-5	TGTGCCAGCAGTGGCCTCGGGGGCCAAGAGACCCAGTACTTC	CASSGLGGQETQYF
-	-	TRBV19	TRBJ1-5	TGTGCCAGTAGACAGGGTCTTTGGCAGCCCCAGCATTTT	CASRQGLWQPQHF
-	-	TRBV4-1	TRBJ1-2	TGCGCCAGCAGCCAAGATCTAGGCGGCTATGGCTACACCTTC	CASSQDLGGYGYTF
TRBD2	-	TRBV2	TRBJ2-3	TGTGCCACCACGGGGGCGGGGGGGAGCACAGATACGCAGTATTTT	CATTGAGGSTDTQYF
-	-	TRBV18	TRBJ1-2	TGTGCCAGCTCACCGGGCAGGGAAATTGGTGGCTACACCTTC	CASSPGREIGGYTF
-	-	TRBV4-1	TRBJ1-2	TGCGCCAGCAGCCATCCTTTAGGGAGGGCTAACTATGGCTACACCTTC	CASSHPLGRANYGYTF
-	-	TRBV4-1	TRBJ1-1	TGCGCCAGCAGCCGGATTCAGGGGAGTACTGAAGCTTTCTTT	CASSRIQGSTEAFF
TRBD1	once	TRBV3-1/TRBV3-2	TRBJ2-7	TGTGCCAGCAGCCAGGGAAACAGGGGGCCCTACGAGCAGTACTTC	CASSQGNRGPYEQYF
TRBD1	-	TRBV6-1	TRBJ2-1	TGTGCCAGCAGTGAAAGGGGACAGGGGCCAAAAGAGTTCTTC	CASSERGQGPKEFF
-	-	TRBV2	TRBJ2-6	TGTGCCAGATTGGAGGCGGGGGCCAACGTCCTGACTTTC	CARLEAGANVLTF
TRBD2	-	TRBV9	TRBJ2-3	TGTGCCAGCAGCGCGACTAGCGGGGCCCCTGATACGCAGTATTTT	CASSATSGAPDTQYF